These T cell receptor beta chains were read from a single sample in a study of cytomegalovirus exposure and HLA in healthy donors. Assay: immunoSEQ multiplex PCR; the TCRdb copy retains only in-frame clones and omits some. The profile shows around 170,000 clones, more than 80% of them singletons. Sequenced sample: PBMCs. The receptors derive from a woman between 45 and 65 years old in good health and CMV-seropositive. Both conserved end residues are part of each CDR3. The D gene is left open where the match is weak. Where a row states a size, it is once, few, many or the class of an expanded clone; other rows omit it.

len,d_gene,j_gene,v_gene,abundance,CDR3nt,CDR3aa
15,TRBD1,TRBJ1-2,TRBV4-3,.,TGCGCCAGCAGCCAGGAAGGGACAGCTAACTATGGCTACACCTTC,CASSQEGTANYGYTF
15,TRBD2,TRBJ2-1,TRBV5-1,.,TGCGCCAGCAGCTTGGGGACTAGCGGGGTGAATGAGCAGTTCTTC,CASSLGTSGVNEQFF
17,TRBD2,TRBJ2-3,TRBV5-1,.,TGCGCCAGCAGCCTGGGTCCCAAGCGGGGAAGCACAGATACGCAGTATTTT,CASSLGPKRGSTDTQYF
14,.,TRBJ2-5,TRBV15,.,TGTGCCACCAGCAGAGGCGGGGCGCAAGAGACCCAGTACTTC,CATSRGGAQETQYF
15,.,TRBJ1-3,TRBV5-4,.,TGTGCCAGCAGCTTGCGAGCAGGGTTCGGAAACACCATATATTTT,CASSLRAGFGNTIYF
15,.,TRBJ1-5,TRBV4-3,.,TGCGCCAGCAGCCAAGATACAGCCGGCAATCAGCCCCAGCATTTT,CASSQDTAGNQPQHF
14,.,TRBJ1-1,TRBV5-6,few,TGTGCCAGCAGCTTTTTACAGGCGCACACTGAAGCTTTCTTT,CASSFLQAHTEAFF
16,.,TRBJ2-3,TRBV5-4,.,TGTGCCAGCAGCCCCGGGGGACAGCGGGGGCCTCCTACGCAGTATTTT,CASSPGGQRGPPTQYF
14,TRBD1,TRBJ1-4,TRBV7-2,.,TGTGCCAGCAGCTTATACAGGGGTAATGAAAAACTGTTTTTT,CASSLYRGNEKLFF
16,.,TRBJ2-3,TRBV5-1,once,TGCGCCAGCAGCCCTTCCGGCGGGTTCCTCACAGATACGCAGTATTTT,CASSPSGGFLTDTQYF
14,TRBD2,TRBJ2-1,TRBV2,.,TGTGCCAGCAGCCTCACTAGCGTCTACAATGAGCAGTTCTTC,CASSLTSVYNEQFF
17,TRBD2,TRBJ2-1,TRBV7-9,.,TGTGCCAGCAGTTCGACTAGCGGGGGGGCCTCTGGGAATGAGCAGTTCTTC,CASSSTSGGASGNEQFF
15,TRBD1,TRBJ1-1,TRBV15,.,TGTGCCACCAGCAGCCAAACAGGGGGGAGCACTGAAGCTTTCTTT,CATSSQTGGSTEAFF
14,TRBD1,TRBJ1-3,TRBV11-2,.,TGTGCCAGCAGCCCAGGGGGAGTTGGAAACACCATATATTTT,CASSPGGVGNTIYF
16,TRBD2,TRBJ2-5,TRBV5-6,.,TGTGCCAGCAGCTTTCCTAGCGGGGGGGCCGGAGAGACCCAGTACTTC,CASSFPSGGAGETQYF
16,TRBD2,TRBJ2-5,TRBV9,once,TGTGCCAGCAGCGACGGGCTAGCGGGGGGTCGCGAGACCCAGTACTTC,CASSDGLAGGRETQYF
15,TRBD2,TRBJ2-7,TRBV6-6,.,TGTGCCAGCAGCCCGCCTAGCGGGGGAGGGTACGAGCAGTACTTC,CASSPPSGGGYEQYF
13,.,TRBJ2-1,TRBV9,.,TGTGCCAGCAGTCCTCTCCAGGGGACTGAGCAGTTCTTC,CASSPLQGTEQFF
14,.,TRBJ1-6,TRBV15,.,TGTGCCACCAGCAGAGAGGTGAGCGGTTCACCCCTCCACTTT,CATSREVSGSPLHF
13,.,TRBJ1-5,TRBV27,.,TGTGCCACATACGCGCGATCCAATCAGCCCCAGCATTTT,CATYARSNQPQHF
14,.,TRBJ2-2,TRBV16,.,TGTGCCAGCAGCCAGAGACAGGTCACCGGGGAGCTGTTTTTT,CASSQRQVTGELFF
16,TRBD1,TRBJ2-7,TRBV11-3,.,TGTGCCAGCAGCTACTCAGGGGGACAGGGCAAGTACGAGCAGTACTTC,CASSYSGGQGKYEQYF
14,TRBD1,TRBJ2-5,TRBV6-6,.,TGTGCCAGCAGTTACTCGACAGGGACGGAGACCCAGTACTTC,CASSYSTGTETQYF
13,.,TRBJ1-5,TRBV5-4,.,TGTGCCAGCAGCTTGGACGGGAATCAGCCCCAGCATTTT,CASSLDGNQPQHF
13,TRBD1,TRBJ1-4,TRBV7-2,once,TGTGCCAGCAGCAAGACAGGGGACGGGAAACTGTTTTTT,CASSKTGDGKLFF
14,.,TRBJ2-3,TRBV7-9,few,TGTGCCAGCAGCTCGGGACTGTCACCAGATACGCAGTATTTT,CASSSGLSPDTQYF
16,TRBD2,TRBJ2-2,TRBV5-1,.,TGCGCCAGCAGCTACATAGCGGGGGACCTCACCGGGGAGCTGTTTTTT,CASSYIAGDLTGELFF
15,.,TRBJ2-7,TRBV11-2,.,TGTGCCAGCAGCTTCGGTGGTTGGGGCATTGGTGAGCAGTACTTC,CASSFGGWGIGEQYF
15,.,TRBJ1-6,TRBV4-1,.,TGCGCCAGCAGCCAACCGTCGCAGGGAAGGTCACCCCTCCACTTT,CASSQPSQGRSPLHF
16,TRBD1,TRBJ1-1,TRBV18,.,TGTGCCAGCTCACCGCTCCCTGGACAGGGGAACACTGAAGCTTTCTTT,CASSPLPGQGNTEAFF
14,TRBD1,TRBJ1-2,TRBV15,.,TGTGCCACCAGCAGGACAGGGGGCTGGTTTGGCTACACCTTC,CATSRTGGWFGYTF
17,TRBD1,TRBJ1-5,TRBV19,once,TGTGCCAGTAAGGGGCAGGGGGCGGCCGGGTTTGATCAGCCCCAGCATTTT,CASKGQGAAGFDQPQHF
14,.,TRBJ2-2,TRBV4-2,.,TGTGCCAGCAGCCTGATGGACAGCTCTACGTTGCTGTTTTTT,CASSLMDSSTLLFF
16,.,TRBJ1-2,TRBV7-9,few,TGTGCCAGCAGCTTAGGCGCAGGGCTGACTAACTATGGCTACACCTTC,CASSLGAGLTNYGYTF
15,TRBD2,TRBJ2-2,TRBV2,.,TGTGCCAGCACGGCCCTAGCGGTGAACACCGGGGAGCTGTTTTTT,CASTALAVNTGELFF
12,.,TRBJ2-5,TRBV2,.,TGTGCCAGCGGTGTTAACCGGGGGACCCAGTACTTC,CASGVNRGTQYF